Listed below are T cell receptor beta chains from one sample, sequenced in a study of blood T cell repertoires in COVID-19. Here immunoSEQ multiplex PCR was the method, and the copy in TCRdb shows in-frame clones only, minus some. The table records 130,000 to 150,000 clones, less than 90% of them present only once. The specimen sequenced was PBMCs or T cells enriched from blood (not recorded which). The receptors here all came from a man in his forties or fifties with acute COVID-19. The CDR3 runs from the conserved cysteine through the conserved F or W. The order of the fields is V gene, J gene, D gene, clone size, CDR3 protein, CDR3 DNA. D genes are given only for firm matches. Clone size is not always given. Where it is, it says once, few, many or a class for expanded clones.

>TRBV4-2|TRBJ2-3|.|.
CASSPNGGGETDTQYF
TGTGCCAGCAGCCCCAATGGAGGGGGGGAAACAGATACGCAGTATTTT
>TRBV10-1|TRBJ2-7|.|.
CASSETREDEQYF
TGCGCCAGCAGCGAAACAAGGGAGGACGAGCAGTACTTC
>TRBV5-6|TRBJ2-1|.|.
CASGLLTSYNEQFF
TGTGCCAGCGGACTTTTAACGTCGTACAATGAGCAGTTCTTC
>TRBV28|TRBJ2-7|TRBD2|.
CASSHSGSRNEQYF
TGTGCCAGCAGTCATAGCGGGAGTCGGAACGAGCAGTACTTC
>TRBV4-3|TRBJ2-2|.|.
CASSRNTQRGNTGELFF
TGCGCCAGCAGCCGCAACACGCAAAGGGGGAACACCGGGGAGCTGTTTTTT
>TRBV2|TRBJ1-2|TRBD1|.
CASSEGYRGGYGYTF
TGTGCCAGCAGTGAAGGCTACAGGGGGGGCTATGGCTACACCTTC
>TRBV15|TRBJ2-1|.|.
CATSRDLGYEQFF
TGTGCCACCAGCAGAGATCTCGGGTATGAGCAGTTCTTC
>TRBV3-1/TRBV3-2|TRBJ1-6|.|.
CASSQITNSPLHF
TGTGCCAGCAGCCAAATCACAAATTCACCCCTCCACTTT
>TRBV18|TRBJ2-1|TRBD2|.
CASSPREGLYNEQFF
TGTGCCAGCTCACCGCGGGAGGGCTTGTACAATGAGCAGTTCTTC
>TRBV6-5|TRBJ2-7|TRBD1|.
CASSGTGGQGEQYF
TGTGCCAGCAGCGGGACAGGGGGCCAGGGCGAGCAGTACTTC
>TRBV5-1|TRBJ2-5|TRBD2|.
CASSLGTIDETQYF
TGCGCCAGCAGCTTAGGGACTATAGATGAGACCCAGTACTTC
>TRBV7-9|TRBJ2-3|.|.
CASSLDQGGPLATDTQYF
TGTGCCAGCAGCTTAGATCAGGGCGGGCCACTAGCCACAGATACGCAGTATTTT
>TRBV5-6|TRBJ2-7|TRBD1|.
CASSSGTGLYEQYF
TGTGCCAGCAGCTCCGGGACAGGGCTCTACGAGCAGTACTTC
>TRBV9|TRBJ2-1|TRBD2|.
CASSAPIAGGPKGEQFF
TGTGCCAGCAGCGCCCCAATAGCGGGAGGGCCGAAGGGTGAGCAGTTCTTC
>TRBV19|TRBJ1-5|.|few
CASSTAPGVAQHF
TGTGCCAGTAGTACGGCCCCGGGGGTGGCCCAGCATTTT
>TRBV6-1|TRBJ1-6|TRBD1|.
CASSGPGTGPRSSYNSPLHF
TGTGCCAGCAGTGGCCCCGGGACAGGTCCTAGGAGCTCCTATAATTCACCCCTCCACTTT
>TRBV5-5|TRBJ2-1|.|.
CASSFYSARNEQFF
TGTGCCAGCAGCTTCTATTCAGCTAGAAATGAGCAGTTCTTC
>TRBV5-6|TRBJ2-6|.|.
CASSVTGANVLTF
TGTGCCAGCAGCGTTACTGGGGCCAACGTCCTGACTTTC